The source of this T cell receptor (beta chain) is a study of blood T cell repertoires in COVID-19. Across the study: Sources were T cells, B-cell-depleted T cells, or PBMCs; the material itself was cDNA or gDNA.

Germline V gene lookup returns CDR1 SGDLS and CDR2 YYNGEE. The CDR3 totals 14 residues. The ends lost 4 bases at V and 1 base at J; junction bases unmatched: 4. The participants were between roughly 18 and 90 years old and came from about two dozen US areas. Methods used by the authors: Amplification with reference gene primers provided the estimates of nucleated cell counts. Using immunoSEQ multiplex PCR, the repertoire was profiled, and TCRdb retains in-frame clones only, with some absent. V, J and clone size reflect that table, while D and trimming were determined from the DNA. Of 140,000 to 150,000 clones listed, approximately 88% are singletons.

The chain couples TRBV9 to TRBJ1-1, with 7 bases fitting TRBD1. Specimen: PBMCs or T cells enriched from blood (not recorded which). The sequence was obtained from a woman aged 25 to 45 with acute COVID-19. The CDR3 region is CASSTQGGNTEAFF. The DNA of the CDR3 is TGTGCCAGCAGCACCCAGGGGGGGAACACTGAAGCTTTCTTT. The full variable domain, rest sourced from reference TRBV9 and TRBJ1-1, is DSGVTQTPKHLITATGQRVTLRCSPRSGDLSVYWYQQSLDQGLQFLIQYYNGEERAKGNILERFSAQQFPDLHSELNLSSLELGDSALYFCASSTQGGNTEAFFGQGTRLTVV.